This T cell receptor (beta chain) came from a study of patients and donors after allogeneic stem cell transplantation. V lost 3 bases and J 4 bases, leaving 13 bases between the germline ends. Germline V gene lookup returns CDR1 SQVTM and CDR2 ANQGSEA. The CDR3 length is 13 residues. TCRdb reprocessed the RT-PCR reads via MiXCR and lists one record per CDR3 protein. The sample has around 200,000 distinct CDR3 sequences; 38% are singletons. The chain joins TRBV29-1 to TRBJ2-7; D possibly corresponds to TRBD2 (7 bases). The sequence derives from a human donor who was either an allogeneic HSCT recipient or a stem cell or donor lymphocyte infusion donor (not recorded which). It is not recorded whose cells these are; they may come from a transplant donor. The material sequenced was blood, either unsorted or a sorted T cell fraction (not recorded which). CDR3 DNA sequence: TGCAGCGTTGAGTTCGGGGGGCAATACGAGCAGTACTTC. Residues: CSVEFGGQYEQYF.